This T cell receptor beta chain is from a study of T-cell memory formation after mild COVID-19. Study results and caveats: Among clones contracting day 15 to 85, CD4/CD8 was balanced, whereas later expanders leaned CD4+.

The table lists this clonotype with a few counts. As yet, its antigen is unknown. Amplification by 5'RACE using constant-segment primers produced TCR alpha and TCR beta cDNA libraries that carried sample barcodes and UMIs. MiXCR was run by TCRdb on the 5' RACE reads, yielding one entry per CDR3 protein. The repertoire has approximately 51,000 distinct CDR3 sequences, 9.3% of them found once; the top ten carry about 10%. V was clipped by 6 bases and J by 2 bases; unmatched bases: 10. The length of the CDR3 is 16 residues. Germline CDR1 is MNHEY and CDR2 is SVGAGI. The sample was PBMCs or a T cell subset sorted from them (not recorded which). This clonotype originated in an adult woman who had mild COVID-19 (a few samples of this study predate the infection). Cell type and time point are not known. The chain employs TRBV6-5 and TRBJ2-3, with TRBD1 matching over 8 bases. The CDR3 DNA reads TGTGCCAGCAGGACTGCTCAGGGGGCTACCACAGATACGCAGTATTTT. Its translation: CASRTAQGATTDTQYF.